The present entry profiles one T cell receptor (beta chain) with its context. The antigen is not known. The data were obtained in a study of beta chain features in type 1 diabetes. Whole-study findings and limits: TCRB CDR3s were moderately but significantly shorter in Type 1 diabetes patients in all four CD4+ subsets.

Expressed TCRB transcripts were sequenced, since all the RNA that had been isolated was reverse transcribed. The repertoire was sequenced with immunoSEQ multiplex PCR; TCRdb's copy has only in-frame clones and lacks some. This sample yields fewer than 350,000 clones, of which 15% are seen a single time; less than 0.02% belongs to the top ten. Germline V CDR1 and CDR2: KGHSH, LQKENI. Trimming removed 0 bases at V and 0 bases at J, with 7 bases between. The CDR3 has 15 residues. The chain joins TRBV18 to TRBJ2-3; D unresolved. The sequence came from a man between 18 and 35 years old with type 1 diabetes. Sequenced sample: naive CD4+ T cells from blood. Here the CDR3 reads CASSPPVRSTDTQYF. In nucleotides, the CDR3 is TGTGCCAGCTCACCACCGGTGCGCAGCACAGATACGCAGTATTTT.